The 3 T cell receptor beta chains presented below share a single source sample, sequenced in a study of T-cell reconstitution after alpha-beta-depleted transplantation in children (TCRdb year 2016). The library was built by means of PCR. This sample was sequenced with an Illumina HiSeq 2500. TCR library preparation used molecular barcoding, with unique molecular identifiers applied to normalize quantification of the TCRbeta repertoire. TCRdb reran the public reads through fastp at Q25 and MiXCR, keeping productive beta chains. One record per CDR3 amino acid sequence lists the most common genes and DNA. The sample has 150,000 to 200,000 distinct CDR3 sequences on record, about 14% of them singletons. The ten largest account for roughly 13% of the sample. This material consisted of PBMCs from the stem cell graft donor, taken from the stem cell graft. The receptors come from a human donor who donated a stem cell graft to a child with acute lymphoblastic leukemia.

This sequence joins TRBV12-3 or TRBV12-4 and TRBJ2-4, with 8 bases aligning to TRBD2. V was pared by 0 bases and J by 4 bases, with 5 bases of the junction left unmatched. The CDR3 consists of 16 residues. CDR3 region: CASSLADGRVKNIQYF. CDR3 sequence (DNA): TGTGCCAGCAGTTTAGCTGACGGGAGGGTTAAAAACATTCAGTACTTC.

This chain links TRBV5-1 with TRBJ2-2; 7 positions agree with TRBD1. Trimming removed 0 bases from V and 0 bases from J; junction bases left unmatched: 8. Germline CDR1 is SGHRS and CDR2 is YFSETQ. This CDR3 has 18 amino acids. The CDR3 nucleotides are TGCGCCAGCAGCTTGGGAGTGACAGGGAGAACGAACACCGGGGAGCTGTTTTTT. Amino acid sequence: CASSLGVTGRTNTGELFF.

This clonotype was found many times. CDR3 amino acids: CSGSDGKGGQYF. The CDR3 DNA is TGCAGTGGTTCGGACGGGAAGGGGGGGCAGTACTTC. The chain recombines TRBV20-1 with TRBJ2-7; D tentatively reads TRBD1 or TRBD2 (6 bases each). Germline lookup yields CDR1 DFQATT and CDR2 SNEGSKA (reference sequence). The CDR3 contains 12 residues. The V and J ends lost 7 bases and 9 bases respectively, with 19 bases between them.